This TCR beta chain appears in the sequencing data of a study of blood T cells in healthy people across ages. Study information: About one barcoded TCR beta cDNA was captured per two T cells.

This clonotype was seen a handful of times. Using a J-beta primer mix together with a sample-barcoded 5' primer, a second PCR was run for roughly 6 to 11 cycles. One entry per CDR3 protein results from TCRdb running MiXCR on the 5' RACE reads. The sample lists under 800,000 distinct CDR3 sequences; approximately 21% were seen once. Caucasian individuals from Russia who were healthy and aged about 6 to 95 acted as donors. The CDR3 runs 12 residues. V dropped 3 bases and J dropped 6 bases, with 7 bases sitting between them. Germline loops: CDR1 WSHSY, CDR2 SAAADI. The TCR originated in a man aged 70-80 years in good health. Sequences were obtained from blood. The chain carries TRBV10-2 and TRBJ2-3; D may be TRBD1 (5 bases). CDR3 DNA: TGCGCCAGCAGTGACAGGGCCGATACGCAGTATTTT. Protein sequence: CASSDRADTQYF.